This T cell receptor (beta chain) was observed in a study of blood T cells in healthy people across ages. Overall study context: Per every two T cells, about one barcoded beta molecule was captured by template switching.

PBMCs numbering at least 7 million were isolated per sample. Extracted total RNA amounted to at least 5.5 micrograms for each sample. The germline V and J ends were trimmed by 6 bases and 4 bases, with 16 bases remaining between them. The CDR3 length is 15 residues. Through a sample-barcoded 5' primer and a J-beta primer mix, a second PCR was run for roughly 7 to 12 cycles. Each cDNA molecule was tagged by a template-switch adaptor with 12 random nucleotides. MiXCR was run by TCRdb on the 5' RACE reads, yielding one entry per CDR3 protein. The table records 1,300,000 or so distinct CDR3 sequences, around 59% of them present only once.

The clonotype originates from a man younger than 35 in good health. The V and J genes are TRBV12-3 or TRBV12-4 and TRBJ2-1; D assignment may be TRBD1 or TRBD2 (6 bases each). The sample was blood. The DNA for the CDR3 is TGTGCCAGCAGCCAAGGGGGGCCGGGGTACAATGAGCAGTTCTTC. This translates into CASSQGGPGYNEQFF.